This entry features one T cell receptor beta chain sequence. The target antigen is unknown. Expressed TCRB transcripts were sequenced because the entire RNA isolate underwent reverse transcription. The assay was immunoSEQ multiplex PCR, and TCRdb's table has in-frame clones only and misses some. The sample includes some 160,000 clones, approximately 10% seen only once; the top ten take under 0.75%. These data are taken from a study of beta chain features in type 1 diabetes. General study findings and limits: Patients with Type 1 diabetes showed moderately but significantly shorter TCRB CDR3s in all four CD4+ subsets. Short templates might get an advantage during PCR, and this would be equal in patients and controls.

Trimming shortened V by 1 base and J by 6 bases, and 13 bases separated the two germline ends. The CDR3 consists of 13 residues. Germline CDR1 and CDR2: SQVTM and ANQGSEA. Each sorted fraction was over 95% pure. This rearrangement joins TRBV29-1 to TRBJ2-7, with D maybe TRBD1 (5 bases). The origin of this receptor is a woman aged 25 to 45 with type 1 diabetes. The sample was central memory CD4+ T cells from blood. CDR3 amino acids: CSVEAQGAGEQYF. CDR3 nucleotide sequence: TGCAGCGTTGAAGCGCAGGGCGCAGGCGAGCAGTACTTC.